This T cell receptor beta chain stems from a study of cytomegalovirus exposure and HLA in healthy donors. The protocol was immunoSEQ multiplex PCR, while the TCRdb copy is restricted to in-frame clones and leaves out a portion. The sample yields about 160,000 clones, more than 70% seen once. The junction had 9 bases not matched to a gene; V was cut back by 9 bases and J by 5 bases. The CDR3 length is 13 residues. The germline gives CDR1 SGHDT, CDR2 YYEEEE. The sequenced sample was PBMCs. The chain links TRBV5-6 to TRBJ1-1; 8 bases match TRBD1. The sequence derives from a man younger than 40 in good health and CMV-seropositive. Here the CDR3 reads CATNRQGLTEAFF. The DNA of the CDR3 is TGTGCCACCAATCGACAGGGGTTGACTGAAGCTTTCTTT.